The 3 T cell receptor beta chains below were found in one sample sequenced in a study of type 1 regulatory T cells. TCRdb re-derived calls from the reads in MiXCR, one entry per CDR3 protein. Seen here are just under 65,000 distinct CDR3 sequences, nearly 50% observed once, and the top ten hold roughly 2.1%. Their target antigens are unknown. Sequencing used cultured non-Tr1 T cells, either the whole culture or a sorted T cell fraction (not recorded which). The receptor set was obtained from a human donor in good health.

The gene calls are TRBV7-2 and TRBJ2-5; D is ambiguous. The ends were cut back, 2 bases at V and 11 bases at J, with 27 bases in the middle. This CDR3 region has 17 residues. In germline, CDR1 is SGHTA, CDR2 FQGNSA. The CDR3 DNA sequence: TGTGCCAGCAGCTTACATCCCTCCACCGGGCCCCCGGCAACTCAGTACTTC. It encodes CASSLHPSTGPPATQYF.

The chain recombines TRBV28 with TRBJ1-1; possible D gene TRBD1, 6 bases. Germline loops: CDR1 MDHEN, CDR2 SYDVKM. The CDR3 is 17 amino acids. V lost 1 base, J lost 4 bases, and 19 bases lay in between. CDR3 sequence: CASSLSPFGRGTTEAFF. The CDR3 DNA follows: TGTGCCAGCAGTTTATCCCCGTTTGGCAGGGGAACCACTGAAGCTTTCTTT.

V usage is TRBV6-6 and J usage is TRBJ1-2; TRBD1 might be the D (5 bases). The CDR3 runs 16 residues. Deletions cut 5 bases from V and 2 bases from J, with 18 bases between. CDR1 and CDR2 from the germline V gene are MNHNY and SVGAGI (reference sequence). The DNA of the CDR3 is TGTGCCAGCAGTGCCGAGGGCAGGGCTCCCAACTATGGCTACACCTTC. Amino acids: CASSAEGRAPNYGYTF.